This T cell receptor beta chain was profiled in a study of blood T cell repertoires in COVID-19. At the level of the study: Researchers got acute and convalescent COVID-19 samples from the United States, Italy and Spain. Sources were T cells, B-cell-depleted T cells, or PBMCs; the material itself was cDNA or gDNA.

J lost 0 bases, V lost 1 base, and 9 bases had no gene match. Germline values: CDR1 SGHTA, CDR2 FQGNSA. The CDR3 spans 18 residues. In the authors' workflow: Reference gene primer amplification gave estimated nucleated cell counts. TCRdb keeps only in-frame clones here, not all; method: immunoSEQ multiplex PCR. From that table come the V and J calls and clone size; the DNA was used to work out D and trimming. Here the sample spans around 220,000 clones, roughly 90% being singletons. The V and J genes are TRBV7-2 and TRBJ2-7; 10 bases line up with TRBD2. Material for sequencing was peripheral blood. This receptor was taken from a woman between 40 and 55 years old who had recovered from COVID-19. This CDR3 reads CASSLEVAGGPISYEQYF. CDR3 DNA sequence: TGTGCCAGCAGCTTAGAGGTAGCGGGAGGACCGATCTCCTACGAGCAGTACTTC.